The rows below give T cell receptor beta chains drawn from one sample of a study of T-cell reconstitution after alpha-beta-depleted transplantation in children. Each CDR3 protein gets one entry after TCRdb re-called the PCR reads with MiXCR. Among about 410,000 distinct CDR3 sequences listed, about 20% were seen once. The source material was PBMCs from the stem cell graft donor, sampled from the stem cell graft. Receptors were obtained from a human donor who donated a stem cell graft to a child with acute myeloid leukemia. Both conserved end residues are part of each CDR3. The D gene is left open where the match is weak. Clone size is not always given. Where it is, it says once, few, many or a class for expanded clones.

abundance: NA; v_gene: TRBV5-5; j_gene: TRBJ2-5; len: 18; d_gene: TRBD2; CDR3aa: CASSLLSGTSGIRETQYF; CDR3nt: TGTGCCAGCAGCTTGCTTTCGGGGACTAGCGGGATACGGGAGACCCAGTACTTC
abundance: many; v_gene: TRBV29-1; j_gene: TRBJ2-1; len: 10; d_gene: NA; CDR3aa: CSVVTNEQFF; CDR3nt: TGCAGCGTTGTGACCAATGAGCAGTTCTTC
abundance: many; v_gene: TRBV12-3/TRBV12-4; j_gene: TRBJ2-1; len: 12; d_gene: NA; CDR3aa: CASMLGYNEQFF; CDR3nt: TGTGCCAGCATGCTGGGGTACAATGAGCAGTTCTTC
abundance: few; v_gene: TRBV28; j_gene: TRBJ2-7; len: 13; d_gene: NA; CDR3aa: CASSLRSSREQYF; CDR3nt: TGTGCCAGCAGTTTAAGGAGTTCACGCGAGCAGTACTTC
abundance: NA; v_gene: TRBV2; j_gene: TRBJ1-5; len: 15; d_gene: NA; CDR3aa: CASSEGSLFNQPQHF; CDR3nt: TGTGCCAGCAGTGAAGGGTCCTTATTCAATCAGCCCCAGCATTTT
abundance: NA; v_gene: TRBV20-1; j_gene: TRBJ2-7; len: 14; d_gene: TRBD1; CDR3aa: CSATPGQGGHEQYF; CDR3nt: TGCAGTGCTACCCCGGGACAGGGGGGACACGAGCAGTACTTC
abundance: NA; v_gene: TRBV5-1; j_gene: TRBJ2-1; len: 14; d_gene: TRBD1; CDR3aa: CASRKGQGVGEQFF; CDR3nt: TGCGCCAGCAGAAAAGGACAGGGTGTGGGTGAGCAGTTCTTC
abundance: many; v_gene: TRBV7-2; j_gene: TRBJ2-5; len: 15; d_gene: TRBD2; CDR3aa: CASSRTSGSRETQYF; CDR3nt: TGTGCCAGCAGCCGAACTAGCGGGAGTAGAGAGACCCAGTACTTC
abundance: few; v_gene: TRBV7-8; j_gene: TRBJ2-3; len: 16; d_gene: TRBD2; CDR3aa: CASSTLAGGSTDTQYF; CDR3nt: TGTGCCAGCAGCACCCTCGCGGGAGGGAGCACAGATACGCAGTATTTT
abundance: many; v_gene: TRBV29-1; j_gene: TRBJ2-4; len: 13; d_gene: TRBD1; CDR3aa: CSVTTGGRNIQYF; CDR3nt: TGCAGCGTTACTACAGGGGGTCGGAACATTCAGTACTTC
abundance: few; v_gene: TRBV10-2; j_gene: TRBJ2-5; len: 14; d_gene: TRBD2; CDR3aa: CASRGTSGIETQYF; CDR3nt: TGCGCCAGCAGGGGGACTAGCGGGATAGAGACCCAGTACTTC
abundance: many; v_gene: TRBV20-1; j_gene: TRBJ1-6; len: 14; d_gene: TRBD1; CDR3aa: CSAKRQGVDSPLHF; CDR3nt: TGCAGTGCCAAAAGACAGGGGGTGGATTCACCCCTCCACTTT
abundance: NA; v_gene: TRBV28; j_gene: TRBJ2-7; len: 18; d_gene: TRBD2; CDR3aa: CASSFGLAGGPFSYEQYF; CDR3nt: TGTGCCAGCAGTTTCGGACTAGCGGGAGGCCCCTTTTCCTACGAGCAGTACTTC
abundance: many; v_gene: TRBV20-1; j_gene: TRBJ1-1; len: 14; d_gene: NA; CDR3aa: CSARPGTVNTEAFF; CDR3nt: TGCAGTGCTCGACCGGGCACGGTGAACACTGAAGCTTTCTTT
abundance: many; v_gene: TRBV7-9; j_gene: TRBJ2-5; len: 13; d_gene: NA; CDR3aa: CASSFQRQETQYF; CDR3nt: TGTGCCAGCAGCTTCCAGAGGCAAGAGACCCAGTACTTC
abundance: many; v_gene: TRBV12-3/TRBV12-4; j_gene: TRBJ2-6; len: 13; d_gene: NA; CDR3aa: CASRLRMANVLTF; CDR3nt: TGTGCCAGCAGACTACGAATGGCCAACGTCCTGACTTTC
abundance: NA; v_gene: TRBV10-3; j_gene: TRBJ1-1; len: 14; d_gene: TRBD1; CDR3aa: CAISGRDRGTEAFF; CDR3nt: TGTGCCATCAGTGGCCGGGACAGGGGCACTGAAGCTTTCTTT
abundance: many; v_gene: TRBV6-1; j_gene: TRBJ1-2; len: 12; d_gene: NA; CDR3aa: CASSKGSYGYTF; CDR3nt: TGTGCCAGCTCGAAGGGGAGCTATGGCTACACCTTC
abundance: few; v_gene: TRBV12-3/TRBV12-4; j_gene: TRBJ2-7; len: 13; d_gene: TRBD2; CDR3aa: CASSIPGLAFEYF; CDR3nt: TGTGCCAGCAGTATACCGGGACTAGCATTTGAGTACTTC
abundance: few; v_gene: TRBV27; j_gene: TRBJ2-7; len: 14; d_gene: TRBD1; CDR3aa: CASSPWDSPYEQYF; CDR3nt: TGTGCCAGCAGTCCGTGGGACAGCCCCTACGAGCAGTACTTC
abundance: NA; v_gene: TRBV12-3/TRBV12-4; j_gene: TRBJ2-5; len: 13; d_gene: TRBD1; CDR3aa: CASSQGAGETQYF; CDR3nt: TGTGCCAGCAGCCAGGGGGCTGGGGAGACCCAGTACTTC
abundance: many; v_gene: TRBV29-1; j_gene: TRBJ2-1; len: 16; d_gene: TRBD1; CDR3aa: CSVYGQASFSYNEQFF; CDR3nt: TGCAGCGTTTATGGACAGGCATCATTTTCCTACAATGAGCAGTTCTTC
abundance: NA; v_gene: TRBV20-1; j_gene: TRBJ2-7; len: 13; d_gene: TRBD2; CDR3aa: CSAGLAGAGEQYF; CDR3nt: TGCAGTGCTGGACTAGCGGGAGCCGGAGAGCAGTACTTC
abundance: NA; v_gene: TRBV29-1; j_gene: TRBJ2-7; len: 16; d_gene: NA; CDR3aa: CSVATPGTEGVHEQYF; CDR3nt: TGCAGCGTTGCTACGCCCGGGACGGAGGGAGTGCACGAGCAGTACTTC
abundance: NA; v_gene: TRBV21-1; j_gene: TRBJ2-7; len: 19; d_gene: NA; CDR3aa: CASSMSISISGAYFYEQYF; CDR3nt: TGTGCCAGCAGCATGTCAATTTCCATTAGCGGGGCCTACTTCTACGAGCAGTACTTC
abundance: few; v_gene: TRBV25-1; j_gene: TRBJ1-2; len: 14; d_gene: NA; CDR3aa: CASSSTQGYYGYTF; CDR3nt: TGTGCCAGCAGCTCGACCCAGGGGTACTATGGCTACACCTTC
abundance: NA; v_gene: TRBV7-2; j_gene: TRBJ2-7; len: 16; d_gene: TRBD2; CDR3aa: CASSFRGGTSGYEQYF; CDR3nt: TGTGCCAGCAGCTTTCGTGGGGGGACTAGCGGGTACGAGCAGTACTTC
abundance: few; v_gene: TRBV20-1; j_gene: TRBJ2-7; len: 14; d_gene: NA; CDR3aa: CSARDSSTIYEQYF; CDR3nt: TGCAGTGCTAGAGATTCTTCTACCATCTACGAGCAGTACTTC
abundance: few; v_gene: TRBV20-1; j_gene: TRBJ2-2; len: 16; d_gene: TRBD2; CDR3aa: CSARLRAGVNTGELFF; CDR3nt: TGCAGTGCTAGGCTTCGAGCGGGAGTGAACACCGGGGAGCTGTTTTTT
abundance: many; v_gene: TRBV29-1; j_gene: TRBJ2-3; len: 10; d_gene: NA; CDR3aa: CSVSEDTQYF; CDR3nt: TGCAGCGTTTCTGAAGATACGCAGTATTTT
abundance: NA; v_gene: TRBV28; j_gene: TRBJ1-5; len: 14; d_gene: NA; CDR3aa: CASSLGEYNQPQHF; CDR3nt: TGTGCCAGCAGTTTGGGGGAATACAATCAGCCCCAGCATTTT
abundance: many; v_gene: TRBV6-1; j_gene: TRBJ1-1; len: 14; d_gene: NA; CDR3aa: CASSDGDPNTEAFF; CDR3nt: TGTGCCAGCAGTGATGGGGATCCGAACACTGAAGCTTTCTTT
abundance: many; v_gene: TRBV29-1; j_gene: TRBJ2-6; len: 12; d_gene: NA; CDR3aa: CAFHSGANVLTF; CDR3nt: TGCGCGTTCCACTCTGGGGCCAACGTCCTGACTTTC
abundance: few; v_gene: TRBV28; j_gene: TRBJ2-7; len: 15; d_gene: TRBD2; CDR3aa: CASKKGLAGGGEQYF; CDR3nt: TGTGCCAGCAAGAAGGGACTAGCGGGAGGGGGCGAGCAGTACTTC
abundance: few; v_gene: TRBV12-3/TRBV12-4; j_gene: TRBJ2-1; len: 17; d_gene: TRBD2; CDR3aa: CASSPWGLAGARDQQFF; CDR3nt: TGTGCCAGCAGTCCTTGGGGACTAGCGGGAGCGCGGGACCAGCAGTTCTTC
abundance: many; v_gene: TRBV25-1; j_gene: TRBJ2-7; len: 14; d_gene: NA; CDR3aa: CASSLRAGSYEQYF; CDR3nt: TGTGCCAGCTCTCTCCGGGCAGGGTCCTACGAGCAGTACTTC
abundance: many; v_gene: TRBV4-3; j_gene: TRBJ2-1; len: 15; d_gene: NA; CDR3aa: CASSQDRTPYNEQFF; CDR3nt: TGCGCCAGCAGCCAAGATCGGACACCTTACAATGAGCAGTTCTTC
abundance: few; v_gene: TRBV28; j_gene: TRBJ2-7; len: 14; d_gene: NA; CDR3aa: CASSLPGPHYEQYF; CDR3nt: TGTGCCAGCAGTCTCCCAGGGCCCCACTACGAGCAGTACTTC
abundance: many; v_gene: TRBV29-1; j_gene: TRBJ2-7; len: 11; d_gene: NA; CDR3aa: CSVDIAAGQYF; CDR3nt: TGCAGCGTTGATATCGCGGCGGGGCAGTACTTC
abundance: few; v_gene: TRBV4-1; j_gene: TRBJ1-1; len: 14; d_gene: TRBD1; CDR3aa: CASSQVQGDAEAFF; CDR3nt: TGCGCCAGCAGCCAAGTACAGGGGGACGCTGAAGCTTTCTTT
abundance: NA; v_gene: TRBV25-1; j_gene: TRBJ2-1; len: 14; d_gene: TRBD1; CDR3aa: CASLDRVGYNEQFF; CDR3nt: TGTGCCAGCCTTGACAGGGTGGGCTACAATGAGCAGTTCTTC
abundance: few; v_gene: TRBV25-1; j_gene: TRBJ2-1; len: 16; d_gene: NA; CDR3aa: CASSKGTGTVYNEQFF; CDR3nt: TGTGCCAGCAGCAAGGGAACCGGGACGGTCTACAATGAGCAGTTCTTC
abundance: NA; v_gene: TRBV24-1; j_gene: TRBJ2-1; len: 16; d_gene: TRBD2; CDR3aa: CATSPVTSGAYNEQFF; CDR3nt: TGTGCCACCAGCCCTGTAACTAGCGGGGCCTACAATGAGCAGTTCTTC
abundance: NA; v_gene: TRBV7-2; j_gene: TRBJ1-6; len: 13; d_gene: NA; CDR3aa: CASSPPGYGSLHF; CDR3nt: TGTGCCAGCAGCCCTCCTGGATATGGATCCCTCCACTTT
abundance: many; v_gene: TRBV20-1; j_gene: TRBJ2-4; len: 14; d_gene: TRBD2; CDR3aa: CSAKLASGKNIQYF; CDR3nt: TGCAGTGCAAAACTCGCTAGCGGGAAAAACATTCAGTACTTC
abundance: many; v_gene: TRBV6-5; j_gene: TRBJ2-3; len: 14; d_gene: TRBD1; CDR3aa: CASSYSPTGPTQYF; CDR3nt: TGTGCCAGCAGTTACTCCCCGACAGGGCCTACGCAGTATTTT
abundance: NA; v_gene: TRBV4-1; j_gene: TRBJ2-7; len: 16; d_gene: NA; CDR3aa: CASSQEVTHPDAEQYF; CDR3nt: TGCGCCAGCAGTCAAGAGGTGACACATCCTGACGCTGAGCAGTACTTC
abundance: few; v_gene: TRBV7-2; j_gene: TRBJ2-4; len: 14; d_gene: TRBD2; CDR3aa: CASNLGREPNIQYF; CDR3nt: TGTGCCAGCAACCTGGGGCGGGAGCCAAACATTCAGTACTTC
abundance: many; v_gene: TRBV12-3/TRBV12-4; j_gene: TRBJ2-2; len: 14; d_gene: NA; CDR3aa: CASSSLQNTGELFF; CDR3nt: TGTGCCAGCAGTTCCTTACAGAACACCGGGGAGCTGTTTTTT
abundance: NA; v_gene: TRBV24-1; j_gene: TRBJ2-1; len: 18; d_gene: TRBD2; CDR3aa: CATSDSKREGLGLAEQFF; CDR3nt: TGTGCCACCAGTGATTCGAAGCGGGAGGGCCTGGGCCTCGCTGAGCAGTTCTTC
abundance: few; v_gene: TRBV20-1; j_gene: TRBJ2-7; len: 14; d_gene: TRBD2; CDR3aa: CSARGGALIYEQYF; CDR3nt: TGCAGTGCTAGGGGAGGGGCTCTCATCTACGAGCAGTACTTC
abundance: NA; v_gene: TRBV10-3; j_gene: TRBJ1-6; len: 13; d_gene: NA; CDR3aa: CAITVTANSPLHF; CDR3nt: TGTGCCATCACAGTGACAGCCAATTCACCCCTCCACTTT
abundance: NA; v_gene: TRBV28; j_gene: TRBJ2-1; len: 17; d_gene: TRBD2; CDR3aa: CATTPFERAGDYNEQFF; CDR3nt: TGTGCCACCACCCCTTTCGAGAGGGCGGGGGACTACAATGAGCAGTTCTTC
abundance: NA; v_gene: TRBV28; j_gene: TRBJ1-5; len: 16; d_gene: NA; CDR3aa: CASKTEAGEFNQPQHF; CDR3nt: TGTGCCAGCAAAACTGAAGCTGGGGAATTCAATCAGCCCCAGCATTTT
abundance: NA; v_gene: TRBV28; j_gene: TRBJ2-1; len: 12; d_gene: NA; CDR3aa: CASSFYWNEQFF; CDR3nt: TGTGCCAGCAGTTTTTATTGGAATGAGCAGTTCTTC
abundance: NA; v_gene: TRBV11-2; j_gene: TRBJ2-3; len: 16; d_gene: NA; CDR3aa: CASSLGSTTYTDTQYF; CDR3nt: TGTGCCAGCAGCTTAGGCAGCACGACGTACACAGATACGCAGTATTTT
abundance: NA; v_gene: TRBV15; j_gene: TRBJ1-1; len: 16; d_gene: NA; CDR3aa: CATSRDIGGLNTEAFF; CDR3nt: TGTGCCACCAGCAGAGATATAGGGGGGTTGAACACTGAAGCTTTCTTT
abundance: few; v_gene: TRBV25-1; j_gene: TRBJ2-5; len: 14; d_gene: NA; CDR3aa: CASSKFRSQETQYF; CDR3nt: TGTGCCAGCAGTAAATTCAGGAGCCAAGAGACCCAGTACTTC